A selection of T cell receptor beta chains follows, all from one sample in a study of shared clonotypes between healthy human individuals. Assay: immunoSEQ multiplex PCR; the TCRdb copy retains only in-frame clones and omits some. The table records more than 80,000 clones, roughly 69% of them present only once. Sequencing was carried out using memory CD8+ T cells sorted from blood. Source of these receptors: a man aged 25-40 years in good health. The CDR3 runs from the conserved cysteine through the conserved F or W. Fields, in order: V gene, D gene, J gene, clone size, CDR3 protein, CDR3 DNA. A D gene is named only where the DNA matches it firmly. For some rows the clone size is stated as once, few or many, or as a class when expanded; others skip it.

TRBV5-4	NA	TRBJ2-1	few	CASSLRGSYNEQFF	TGTGCCAGCAGCTTAAGGGGATCCTACAATGAGCAGTTCTTC
TRBV4-1	NA	TRBJ1-5	NA	CASSQDPHSQPQHF	TGCGCCAGCAGCCAAGATCCCCACAGCCAGCCCCAGCATTTT
TRBV11-3	TRBD1	TRBJ2-2	NA	CASMDPQGVMNTGELFF	TGTGCCAGCATGGATCCACAGGGGGTGATGAACACCGGGGAGCTGTTTTTT
TRBV25-1	NA	TRBJ1-1	NA	CASSEYQGNTEAFF	TGTGCCAGCAGTGAATATCAGGGGAACACTGAAGCTTTCTTT
TRBV7-9	NA	TRBJ2-2	few	CASSFRTGELFF	TGTGCCAGCAGCTTTCGGACCGGGGAGCTGTTTTTT
TRBV30	NA	TRBJ2-5	NA	CAWREIEETQYF	TGTGCCTGGCGGGAGATCGAGGAGACCCAGTACTTC
TRBV6-4	NA	TRBJ2-3	NA	CASSPALGSTDTQYF	TGTGCCAGCAGTCCCGCACTTGGTAGCACAGATACGCAGTATTTT
TRBV5-4	NA	TRBJ2-1	few	CASSLVHANNEQFF	TGTGCCAGCAGCTTGGTACACGCAAACAATGAGCAGTTCTTC
TRBV6-4	NA	TRBJ2-3	NA	CASSDGGSPTDTQYF	TGTGCCAGCAGTGACGGGGGGAGTCCCACAGATACGCAGTATTTT
TRBV2	NA	TRBJ1-5	once	CASSVEQLSNQPQHF	TGTGCCAGCAGTGTTGAACAGCTTAGCAATCAGCCCCAGCATTTT
TRBV4-1	TRBD1	TRBJ2-7	few	CASSHQDRGTYEQYF	TGCGCCAGCAGCCATCAGGACAGGGGAACCTACGAGCAGTACTTC
TRBV5-4	TRBD1	TRBJ1-1	many	CASRETGVGNTEAFF	TGTGCCAGCAGAGAGACAGGGGTCGGAAACACTGAAGCTTTCTTT
TRBV5-6	NA	TRBJ1-1	NA	CASSLSGTEAFF	TGTGCCAGCAGCTTAAGCGGCACTGAAGCTTTCTTT
TRBV28	NA	TRBJ2-7	NA	CASSPSYVMYF	TGTGCCAGCAGCCCAAGCTATGTGATGTACTTC
TRBV27	TRBD1	TRBJ2-7	few	CASSFSGGPYEQYF	TGTGCCAGCAGTTTTTCAGGGGGCCCCTACGAGCAGTACTTC
TRBV7-9	NA	TRBJ1-1	NA	CASSPPGRLNTEAFF	TGTGCCAGCAGCCCCCCGGGACGCCTAAACACTGAAGCTTTCTTT
TRBV10-2	NA	TRBJ1-2	NA	CASSVRGSSFYGYTF	TGCGCCAGCAGTGTGCGGGGAAGTTCTTTCTATGGCTACACCTTC
TRBV4-2	NA	TRBJ2-6	NA	CASSQEEGVGANVLTF	TGTGCCAGCAGCCAAGAGGAAGGGGTCGGGGCCAACGTCCTGACTTTC
TRBV28	NA	TRBJ1-5	NA	CASSSVGRRSGQPQHF	TGTGCCAGCAGTTCCGTAGGCCGTCGGTCGGGTCAGCCCCAGCATTTT
TRBV27	NA	TRBJ2-7	few	CASSTFGDEQYF	TGTGCCAGCAGTACCTTTGGAGACGAGCAGTACTTC
TRBV9	TRBD2	TRBJ2-1	NA	CASSVDGGTSGHNEQFF	TGTGCCAGCAGCGTAGATGGCGGGACTAGCGGACACAATGAGCAGTTCTTC
TRBV4-3	TRBD1	TRBJ1-2	NA	CASSQDRQGGNGYTF	TGCGCCAGCAGCCAAGACCGACAGGGAGGGAATGGCTACACCTTC
TRBV10-3	TRBD1	TRBJ2-2	NA	CAISEGANTGELFF	TGTGCCATCTCTGAGGGGGCTAACACCGGGGAGCTGTTTTTT
TRBV7-8	NA	TRBJ2-3	NA	CASSLASGDQYF	TGTGCCAGCAGCTTAGCATCCGGGGATCAGTATTTT
TRBV19	TRBD1	TRBJ2-5	NA	CASSLLTGEETQYF	TGTGCCAGTAGTCTACTGACAGGGGAGGAGACCCAGTACTTC
TRBV10-2	TRBD2	TRBJ2-2	NA	CATQRENTGELFF	TGCGCCACCCAGCGGGAGAACACCGGGGAGCTGTTTTTT
TRBV27	NA	TRBJ2-3	NA	CASKKEVTDTQYF	TGTGCCAGCAAGAAAGAGGTCACAGATACGCAGTATTTT
TRBV9	NA	TRBJ1-5	NA	CASKSPREVNQPQHF	TGTGCCAGCAAATCTCCCAGGGAGGTTAATCAGCCCCAGCATTTT
TRBV9	TRBD2	TRBJ2-3	once	CASSVEGWASGRYTDTQYF	TGTGCCAGCAGCGTAGAAGGTTGGGCTAGCGGGAGGTACACAGATACGCAGTATTTT
TRBV7-2	NA	TRBJ2-7	many	CASSLVPGDYEQYF	TGTGCCAGCAGCTTAGTTCCAGGGGATTACGAGCAGTACTTC
TRBV4-1	NA	TRBJ1-2	once	CASSLSGGNYGYTF	TGCGCCAGCAGCCTAAGCGGGGGTAACTATGGCTACACCTTC
TRBV4-3	TRBD2	TRBJ2-1	NA	CASSQAGGRSEQFF	TGCGCCAGCAGCCAAGCGGGAGGGCGTAGTGAGCAGTTCTTC
TRBV5-1	NA	TRBJ2-3	NA	CASSLDRGLSSTDTQYF	TGCGCCAGCAGCCTTGACCGGGGACTTTCTAGCACAGATACGCAGTATTTT